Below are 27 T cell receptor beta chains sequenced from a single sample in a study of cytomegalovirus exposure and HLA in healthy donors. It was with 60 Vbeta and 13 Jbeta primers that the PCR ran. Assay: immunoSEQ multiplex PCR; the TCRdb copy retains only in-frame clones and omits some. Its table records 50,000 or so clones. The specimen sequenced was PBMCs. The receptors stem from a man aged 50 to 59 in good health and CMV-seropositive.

The CDR3 loop reads CASSFGSSYEQYF. In DNA, the CDR3 is TGCGCCAGCAGCTTCGGGAGTTCCTACGAGCAGTACTTC. V gene TRBV5-1 combines with J gene TRBJ2-7, with a possible D match to TRBD2 (6 bases). The CDR3 is 13 amino acids. Germline V gives CDR1 SGHRS, CDR2 YFSETQ. V lost 2 bases and J lost 1, with 7 bases in between.

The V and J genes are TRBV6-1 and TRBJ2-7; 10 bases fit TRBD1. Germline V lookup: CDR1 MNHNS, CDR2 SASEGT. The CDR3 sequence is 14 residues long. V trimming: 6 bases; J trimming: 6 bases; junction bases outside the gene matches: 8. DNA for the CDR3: TGTGCCAGCAGGCCGGGACAGGGGTTCCTCGAGCAGTACTTC. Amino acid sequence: CASRPGQGFLEQYF.

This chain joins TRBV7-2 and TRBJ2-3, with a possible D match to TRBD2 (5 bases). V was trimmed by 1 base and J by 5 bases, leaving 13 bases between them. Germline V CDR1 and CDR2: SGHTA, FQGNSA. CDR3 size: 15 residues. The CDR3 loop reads CASSLGGSGEDTQYF. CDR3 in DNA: TGTGCCAGCAGCTTAGGCGGAAGCGGAGAAGATACGCAGTATTTT.

The DNA for the CDR3 is TGTGCCAGCTCACCAGGCGCGGGAGGATTGAGCGAGCAGTACTTC. It specifies CASSPGAGGLSEQYF. This chain links TRBV18 with TRBJ2-7; 8 bases align to TRBD2. This CDR3 has 15 amino acids. V gave up 2 bases and J gave up 6 bases; unmatched junction bases: 9. The germline CDR1 and CDR2 sequences are KGHSH and LQKENI.

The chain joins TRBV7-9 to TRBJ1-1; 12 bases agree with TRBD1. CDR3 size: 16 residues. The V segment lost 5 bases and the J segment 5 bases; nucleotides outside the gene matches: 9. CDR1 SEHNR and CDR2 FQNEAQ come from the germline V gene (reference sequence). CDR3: CASSPRDRGLGTEAFF. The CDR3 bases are TGTGCCAGCAGCCCCCGGGACAGGGGGCTAGGGACTGAAGCTTTCTTT. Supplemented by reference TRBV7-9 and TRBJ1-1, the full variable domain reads DTGVSQNPRHKITKRGQNVTFRCDPISEHNRLYWYRQTLGQGPEFLTYFQNEAQLEKSRLLSDRFSAERPKGSFSTLEIQRTEQGDSAMYLCASSPRDRGLGTEAFFGQGTRLTVV.

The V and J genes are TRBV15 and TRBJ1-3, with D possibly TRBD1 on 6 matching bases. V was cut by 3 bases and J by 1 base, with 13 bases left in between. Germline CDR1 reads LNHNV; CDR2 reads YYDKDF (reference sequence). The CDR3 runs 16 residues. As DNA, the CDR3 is TGTGCCACCAGCAGGGGCAGGGGAGGGTCTGGAAACACCATATATTTT. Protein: CATSRGRGGSGNTIYF.

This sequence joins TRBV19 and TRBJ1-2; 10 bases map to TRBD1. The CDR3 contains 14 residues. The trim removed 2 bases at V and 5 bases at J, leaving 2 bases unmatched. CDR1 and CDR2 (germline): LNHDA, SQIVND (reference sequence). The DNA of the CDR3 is TGTGCCAGTAGTATAATGGGACAGGGGTATGGCTACACCTTC. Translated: CASSIMGQGYGYTF. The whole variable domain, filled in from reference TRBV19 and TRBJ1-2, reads DGGITQSPKYLFRKEGQNVTLSCEQNLNHDAMYWYRQDPGQGLRLIYYSQIVNDFQKGDIAEGYSVSREKKESFPLTVTSAQKNPTAFYLCASSIMGQGYGYTFGSGTRLTVV.

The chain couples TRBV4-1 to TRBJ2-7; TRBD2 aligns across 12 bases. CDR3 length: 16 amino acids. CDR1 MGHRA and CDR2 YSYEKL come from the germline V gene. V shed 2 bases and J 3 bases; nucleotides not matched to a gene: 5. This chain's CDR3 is CASSQQLAGGFYEQYF. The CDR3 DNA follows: TGCGCCAGCAGCCAACAACTAGCGGGGGGTTTCTACGAGCAGTACTTC.

CDR3 coding DNA: TGTGCCTGGAGCGACAGGGCGAGGGGCTACACCTTC. Amino acids: CAWSDRARGYTF. The J gene is TRBJ1-2, the V gene TRBV30; TRBD1 matches at 7 bases. This CDR3 region has 12 residues. V lost 3 bases and J lost 8; bases outside the gene matches: 6. Per the germline V gene, CDR1 is GTSNPN and CDR2 is SVGIG (reference sequence). The full variable domain, in which reference TRBV30 and TRBJ1-2 provide the parts outside the CDR3, is SQTIHQWPATLVQPVGSPLSLECTVEGTSNPNLYWYRQAAGRGLQLLFYSVGIGQISSEVPQNLSASRPQDRQFILSSKKLLLSDSGFYLCAWSDRARGYTFGSGTRLTVV.

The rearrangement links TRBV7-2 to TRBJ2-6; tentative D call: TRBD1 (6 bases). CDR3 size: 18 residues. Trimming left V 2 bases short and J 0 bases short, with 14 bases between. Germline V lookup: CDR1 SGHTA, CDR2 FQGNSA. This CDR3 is CASSLSPTGHSGANVLTF. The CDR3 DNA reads TGTGCCAGCAGCTTATCCCCGACAGGCCACTCTGGGGCCAACGTCCTGACTTTC.

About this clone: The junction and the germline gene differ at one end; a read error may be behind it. The CDR3 region is CASSVTRDTEDFF. CDR3 sequence (DNA): TGTGCCAGCTCCGTGACCCGGGACACTGAAGATTTCTTT. The chain employs TRBV18 and TRBJ1-1; tentatively, D is TRBD1 (6 bases). This CDR3 has 13 amino acids. CDR1 is KGHSH, CDR2 LQKENI, per germline.

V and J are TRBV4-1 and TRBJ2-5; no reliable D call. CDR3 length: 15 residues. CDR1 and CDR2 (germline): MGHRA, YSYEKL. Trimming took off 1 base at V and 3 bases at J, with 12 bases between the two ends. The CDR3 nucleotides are TGCGCCAGCAGCCAAGGACACCAGTGGAAAGAGACCCAGTACTTC. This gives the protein CASSQGHQWKETQYF.

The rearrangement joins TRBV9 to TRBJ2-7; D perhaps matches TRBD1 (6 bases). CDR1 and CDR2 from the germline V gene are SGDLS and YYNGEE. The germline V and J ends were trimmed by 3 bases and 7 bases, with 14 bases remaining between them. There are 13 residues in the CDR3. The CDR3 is CASSAPGVGEQYF. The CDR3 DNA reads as TGTGCCAGCAGCGCCCCAGGGGTGGGGGAGCAGTACTTC.

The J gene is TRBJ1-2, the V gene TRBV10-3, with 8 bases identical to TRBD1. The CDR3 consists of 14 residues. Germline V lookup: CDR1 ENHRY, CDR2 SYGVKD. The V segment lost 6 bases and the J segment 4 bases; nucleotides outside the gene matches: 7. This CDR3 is CAIRSQGALYGYTF. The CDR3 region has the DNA TGTGCCATCAGAAGCCAGGGGGCTCTCTATGGCTACACCTTC.

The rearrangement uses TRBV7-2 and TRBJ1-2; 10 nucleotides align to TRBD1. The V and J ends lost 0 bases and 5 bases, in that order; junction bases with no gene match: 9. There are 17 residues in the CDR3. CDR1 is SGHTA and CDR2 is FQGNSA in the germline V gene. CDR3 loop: CASSLAFSGQGGYGYTF. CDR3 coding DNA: TGTGCCAGCAGCTTAGCGTTCTCCGGACAGGGGGGGTATGGCTACACCTTC.

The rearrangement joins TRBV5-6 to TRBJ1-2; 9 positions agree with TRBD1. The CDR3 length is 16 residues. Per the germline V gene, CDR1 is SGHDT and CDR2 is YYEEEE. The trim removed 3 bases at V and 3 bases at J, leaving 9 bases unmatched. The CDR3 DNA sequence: TGTGCCAGCAGCTGGGGGACAGGGCTGTTACACTATGGCTACACCTTC. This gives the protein CASSWGTGLLHYGYTF. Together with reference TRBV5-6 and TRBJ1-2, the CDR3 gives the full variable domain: DAGVTQSPTHLIKTRGQQVTLRCSPKSGHDTVSWYQQALGQGPQFIFQYYEEEERQRGNFPDRFSGHQFPNYSSELNVNALLLGDSALYLCASSWGTGLLHYGYTFGSGTRLTVV.

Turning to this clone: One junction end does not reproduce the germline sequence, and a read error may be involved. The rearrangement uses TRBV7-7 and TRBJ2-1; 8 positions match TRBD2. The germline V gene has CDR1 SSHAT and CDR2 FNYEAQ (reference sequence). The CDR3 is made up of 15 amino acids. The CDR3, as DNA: TGTGCTAGCAGCTTGACTAGCGATTTCTACAATGAGCAGTTCTTC. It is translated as CASSLTSDFYNEQFF.

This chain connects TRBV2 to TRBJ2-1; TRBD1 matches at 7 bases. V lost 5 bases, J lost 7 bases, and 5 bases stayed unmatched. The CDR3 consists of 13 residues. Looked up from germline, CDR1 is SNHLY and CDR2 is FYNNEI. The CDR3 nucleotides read TGTGCCAGCAGTCCGGGACAGAGAAATGAGCAGTTCTTC. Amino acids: CASSPGQRNEQFF.

CDR3 nucleotide sequence: TGTGCCACCTGGGACTCAAAATATGTCTACGAGCAGTACTTC. Its protein is CATWDSKYVYEQYF. This chain links TRBV5-4 with TRBJ2-7, with D possibly being TRBD2 (6 bases). The CDR3 is 14 amino acids. In germline, CDR1 is SGHNT, CDR2 YYREEE (reference sequence). With 9 bases removed from V and 3 bases from J, the gap between germline ends came to 19 bases.

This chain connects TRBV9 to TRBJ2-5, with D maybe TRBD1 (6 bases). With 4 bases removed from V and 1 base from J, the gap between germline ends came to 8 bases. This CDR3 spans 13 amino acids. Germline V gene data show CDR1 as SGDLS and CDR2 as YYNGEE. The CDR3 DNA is TGTGCCAGCAGCCCGGACAGCCAAGAGACCCAGTACTTC. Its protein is CASSPDSQETQYF. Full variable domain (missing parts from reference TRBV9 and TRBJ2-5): DSGVTQTPKHLITATGQRVTLRCSPRSGDLSVYWYQQSLDQGLQFLIQYYNGEERAKGNILERFSAQQFPDLHSELNLSSLELGDSALYFCASSPDSQETQYFGPGTRLLVL.

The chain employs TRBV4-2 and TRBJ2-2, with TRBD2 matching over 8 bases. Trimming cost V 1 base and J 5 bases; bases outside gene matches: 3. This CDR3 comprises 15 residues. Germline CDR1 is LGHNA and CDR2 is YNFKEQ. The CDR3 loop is CASSQGAGGTGELFF. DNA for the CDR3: TGTGCCAGCAGCCAAGGGGCGGGGGGAACCGGGGAGCTGTTTTTT.

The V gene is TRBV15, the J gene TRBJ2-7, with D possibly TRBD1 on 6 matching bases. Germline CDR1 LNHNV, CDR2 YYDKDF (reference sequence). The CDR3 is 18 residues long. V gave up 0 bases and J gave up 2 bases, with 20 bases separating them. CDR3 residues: CATSRDGQILTGAYEQYF. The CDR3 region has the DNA TGTGCCACCAGCAGAGATGGACAGATTCTCACTGGGGCCTACGAGCAGTACTTC.

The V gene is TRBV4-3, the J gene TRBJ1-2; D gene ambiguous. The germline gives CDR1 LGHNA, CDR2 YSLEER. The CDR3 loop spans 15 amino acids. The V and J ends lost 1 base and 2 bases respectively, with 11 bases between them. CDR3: CASSQVEGLNYGYTF. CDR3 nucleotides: TGCGCCAGCAGCCAAGTAGAGGGCCTGAACTATGGCTACACCTTC.

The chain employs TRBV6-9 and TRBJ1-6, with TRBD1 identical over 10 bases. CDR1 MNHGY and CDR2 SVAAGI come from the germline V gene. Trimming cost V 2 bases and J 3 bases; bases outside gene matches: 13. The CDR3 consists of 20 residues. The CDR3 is CASSYKEGQGPDYYNSPLHF. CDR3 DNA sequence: TGTGCCAGCAGTTATAAGGAGGGACAGGGGCCCGACTACTATAATTCACCCCTCCACTTT.

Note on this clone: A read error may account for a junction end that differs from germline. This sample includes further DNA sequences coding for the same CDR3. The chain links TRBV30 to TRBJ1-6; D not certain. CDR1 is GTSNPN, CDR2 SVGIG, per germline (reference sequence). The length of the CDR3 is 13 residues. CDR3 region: CGGERKRNSPLHF. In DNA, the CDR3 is TGTGGGGGAGAGCGGAAGAGAAATTCACCCCTACACTTT.

CDR3 residues: CASSLASDRPGFF. In DNA, the CDR3 is TGTGCCAGCAGCCTAGCGTCCGACAGACCCGGGTTCTTC. The chain has TRBV5-6 and TRBJ2-1; TRBD2 is a possible D gene (6 bases). The germline gives CDR1 SGHDT, CDR2 YYEEEE. This CDR3 contains 13 residues. With 4 bases removed from V and 15 bases from J, the gap between germline ends came to 20 bases.

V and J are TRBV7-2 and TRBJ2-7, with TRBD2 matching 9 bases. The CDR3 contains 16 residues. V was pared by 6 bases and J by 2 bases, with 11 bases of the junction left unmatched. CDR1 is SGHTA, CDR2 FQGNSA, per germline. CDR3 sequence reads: CASSGASGISAYEQYF. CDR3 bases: TGTGCCAGCAGTGGGGCTAGCGGGATCAGCGCCTACGAGCAGTACTTC.